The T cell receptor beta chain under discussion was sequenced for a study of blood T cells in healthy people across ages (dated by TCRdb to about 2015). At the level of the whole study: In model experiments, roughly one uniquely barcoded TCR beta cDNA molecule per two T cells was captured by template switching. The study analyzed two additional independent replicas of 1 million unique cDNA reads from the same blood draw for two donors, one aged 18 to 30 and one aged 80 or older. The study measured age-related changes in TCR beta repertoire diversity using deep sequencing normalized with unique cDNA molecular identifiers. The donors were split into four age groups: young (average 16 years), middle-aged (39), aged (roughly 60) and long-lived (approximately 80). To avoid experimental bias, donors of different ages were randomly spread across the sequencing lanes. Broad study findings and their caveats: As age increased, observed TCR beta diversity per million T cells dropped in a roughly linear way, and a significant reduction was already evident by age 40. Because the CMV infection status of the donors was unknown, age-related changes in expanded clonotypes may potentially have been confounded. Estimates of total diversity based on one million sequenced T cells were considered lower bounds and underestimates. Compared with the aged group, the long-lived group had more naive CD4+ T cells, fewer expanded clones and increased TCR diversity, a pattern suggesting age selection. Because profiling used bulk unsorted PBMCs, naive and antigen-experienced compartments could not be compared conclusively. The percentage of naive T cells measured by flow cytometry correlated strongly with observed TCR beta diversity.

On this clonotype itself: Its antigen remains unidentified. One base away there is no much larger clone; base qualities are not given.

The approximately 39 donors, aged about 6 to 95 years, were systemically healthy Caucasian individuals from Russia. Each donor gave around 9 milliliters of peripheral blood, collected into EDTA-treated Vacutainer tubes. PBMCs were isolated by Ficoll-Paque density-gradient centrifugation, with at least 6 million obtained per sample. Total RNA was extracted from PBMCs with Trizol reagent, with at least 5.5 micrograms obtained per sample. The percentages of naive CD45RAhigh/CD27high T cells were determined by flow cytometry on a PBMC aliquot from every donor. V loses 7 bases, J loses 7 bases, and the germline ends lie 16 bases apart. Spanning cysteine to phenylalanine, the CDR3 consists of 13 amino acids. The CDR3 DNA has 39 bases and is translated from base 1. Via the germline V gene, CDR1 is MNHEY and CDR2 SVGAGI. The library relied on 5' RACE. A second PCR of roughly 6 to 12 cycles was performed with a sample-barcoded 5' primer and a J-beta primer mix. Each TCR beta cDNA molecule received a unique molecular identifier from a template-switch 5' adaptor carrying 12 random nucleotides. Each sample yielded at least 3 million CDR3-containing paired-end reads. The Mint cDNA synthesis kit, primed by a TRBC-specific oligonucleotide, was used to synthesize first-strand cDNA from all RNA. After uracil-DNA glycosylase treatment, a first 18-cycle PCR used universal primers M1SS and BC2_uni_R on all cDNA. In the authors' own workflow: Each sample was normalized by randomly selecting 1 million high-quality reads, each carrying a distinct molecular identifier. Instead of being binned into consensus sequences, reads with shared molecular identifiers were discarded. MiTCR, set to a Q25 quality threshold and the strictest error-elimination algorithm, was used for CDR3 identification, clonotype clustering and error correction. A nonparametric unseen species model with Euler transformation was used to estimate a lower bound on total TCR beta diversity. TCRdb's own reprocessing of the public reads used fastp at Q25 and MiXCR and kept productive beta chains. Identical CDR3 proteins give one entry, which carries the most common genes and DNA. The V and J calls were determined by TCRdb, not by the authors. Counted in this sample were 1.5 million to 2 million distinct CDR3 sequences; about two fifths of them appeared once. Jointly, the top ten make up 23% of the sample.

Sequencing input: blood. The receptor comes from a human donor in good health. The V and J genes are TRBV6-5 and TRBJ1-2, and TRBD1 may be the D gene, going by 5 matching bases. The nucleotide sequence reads TGTGCCAGCACCCGGGACCTCGAAGGTGGCTACACCTTC. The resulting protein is CASTRDLEGGYTF.